The T cell receptor (beta chain) under discussion was sequenced for a study of T cell responses to AZD1222 COVID-19 vaccine. Regarding the study as a whole: Distributed over spike, vaccine-associated CD4 TCRs predominated at 160-218 and 743-854. In the spike-specific TCR repertoire, nearly half reportedly target unmutated variant regions.

Here immunoSEQ multiplex PCR was the method, and the copy in TCRdb shows in-frame clones only, minus some. The data contain about 73,000 clones, about three quarters of them singletons. This clone turned up a few times. Antigen specificity is unknown. The sample here was peripheral blood, taken 28 days after the second AZD1222 dose. The sequence derives from an adult who received the AZD1222 COVID-19 vaccine.

The CDR3 loop is CASSPTSGRSFTGELFF. The DNA of the CDR3 is TGTGCCAGCAGCCCCACTAGCGGGAGGTCTTTTACCGGGGAGCTGTTTTTT. The chain couples TRBV12-1 to TRBJ2-2; the table's D call, TRBD2, has no DNA check behind it. TRBV12-1 is reported as a pseudogene. CDR3 length: 17 residues.